This record looks at one T cell receptor beta chain sequence and its context. The data originate from a study of T cell repertoires in cytomegalovirus infection. TCRdb passed the reads through MiXCR, listing each CDR3 protein once. Of 200,000 or so distinct CDR3 sequences in the sample, approximately 20% were seen once. V was shortened by 4 bases and J by 1 base, with 11 bases between the two germline ends. The CDR3 has 15 amino acids. From germline, CDR1 is SGHAT and CDR2 FQNNGV. This receptor was identified in a human donor in good health (CMV status not recorded). Some clones in this sample may be carry-over from other donors' samples. The genes are TRBV11-2 and TRBJ2-1; tentative D call: TRBD2 (6 bases). Specimen: PBMCs. CDR3: CASSSGTQSYNEQFF. Here the CDR3 DNA reads TGTGCCAGCAGCTCCGGGACTCAATCCTACAATGAGCAGTTCTTC.